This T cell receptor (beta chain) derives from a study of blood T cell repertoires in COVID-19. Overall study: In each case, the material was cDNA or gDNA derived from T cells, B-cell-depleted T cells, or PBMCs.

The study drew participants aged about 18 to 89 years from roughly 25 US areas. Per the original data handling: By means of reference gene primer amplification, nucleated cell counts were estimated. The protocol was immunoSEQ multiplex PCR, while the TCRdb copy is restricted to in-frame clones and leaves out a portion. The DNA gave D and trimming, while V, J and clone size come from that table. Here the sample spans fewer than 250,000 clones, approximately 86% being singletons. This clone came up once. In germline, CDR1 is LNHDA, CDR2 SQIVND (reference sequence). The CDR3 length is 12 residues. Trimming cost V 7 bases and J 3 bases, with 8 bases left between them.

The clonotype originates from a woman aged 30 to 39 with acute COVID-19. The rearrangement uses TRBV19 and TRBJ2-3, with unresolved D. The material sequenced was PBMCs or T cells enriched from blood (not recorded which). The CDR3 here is CASTNQTDTQYF. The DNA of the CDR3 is TGTGCCAGTACTAACCAAACAGATACGCAGTATTTT.